Below, 10 T cell receptor beta chains from the same sample are listed, as sequenced in a study of technical replicates of blood from a few donors. Profiling relied on immunoSEQ multiplex PCR, and the TCRdb table lists in-frame clones only, not all of them. The sample lists roughly 80,000 clones; approximately 90% were seen once. Sequencing input: T cells isolated from PBMCs. All receptors come from a human donor in good health.

V is TRBV7-3 and J is TRBJ2-1; TRBD1 aligns across 8 bases. In germline, CDR1 is SGHTA, CDR2 FQGTGA. The CDR3 runs to 15 residues. V shed 4 bases and J 3 bases; nucleotides not matched to a gene: 5. CDR3 loop: CASSSGTGYYNEQFF. The CDR3 nucleotides read TGTGCCAGCAGCTCCGGGACAGGCTACTACAATGAGCAGTTCTTC.

V is TRBV7-3 and J is TRBJ2-7; 8 bases line up with TRBD2. J lost 0 bases, V lost 5 bases, and 9 bases had no gene match. This CDR3 has 16 residues. Germline CDR1 reads SGHTA; CDR2 reads FQGTGA. The CDR3 region has the DNA TGTGCCAGCAGCCCTTCTGCCGGGACTAGCTCCTACGAGCAGTACTTC. Protein: CASSPSAGTSSYEQYF.

This clone was seen more than once but under ten times. The V call is TRBV13, the J call TRBJ2-3; D might be TRBD2 (5 bases). Deletions cut 5 bases from V and 1 base from J, with 16 bases between. Germline V CDR1 and CDR2: PRHDT, FYEKMQ (reference sequence). The CDR3 sequence is 16 residues long. CDR3 DNA sequence: TGTGCCAGCAGCGACGGCGGAGGCTATGGCACAGATACGCAGTATTTT. It yields the protein CASSDGGGYGTDTQYF.

The chain uses TRBV16 and TRBJ1-5, with TRBD1 matching 9 bases. This CDR3 region has 16 residues. The V segment lost 0 bases and the J segment 6 bases; nucleotides outside the gene matches: 6. Germline CDR1 is KGHSY and CDR2 is FQNENV. Here the CDR3 DNA reads TGTGCCAGCAGCCAATCGGGGACAGGGAGTGGTCAGCCCCAGCATTTT. Amino acid sequence: CASSQSGTGSGQPQHF.

This rearrangement joins TRBV30 to TRBJ1-5, with D maybe TRBD1 (5 bases). CDR1 and CDR2 from the germline V gene are GTSNPN and SVGIG (reference sequence). The V gene lost 2 bases and the J gene lost 11 bases, with 19 bases spanning the gap. There are 14 residues in the CDR3. CDR3 protein: CAWSIGAGGDSQHF. In nucleotides, the CDR3 is TGTGCCTGGAGTATAGGGGCGGGGGGGGATTCCCAGCATTTT.

The chain uses TRBV7-2 and TRBJ2-7, with D uncertain. The CDR3 is made up of 12 amino acids. Germline V gene data show CDR1 as SGHTA and CDR2 as FQGNSA. Trimming cost V 5 bases and J 1 base, with 6 bases left between them. CDR3 amino acids: CASSPGSYEQYF. The CDR3 coding sequence is TGTGCCAGCAGCCCAGGATCCTACGAGCAGTACTTC.

The chain combines TRBV5-1 with TRBJ2-7; TRBD1 agrees at 7 bases. The trim removed 4 bases at V and 1 base at J, leaving 5 bases unmatched. Germline V gives CDR1 SGHRS, CDR2 YFSETQ. The CDR3 has 14 residues. CDR3 residues: CASSLGQVSYEQYF. The CDR3 coding sequence is TGCGCCAGCAGCCTAGGACAGGTTTCCTACGAGCAGTACTTC.

This clone was counted a single time. The V gene is TRBV5-1, the J gene TRBJ2-7; TRBD2 aligns across 9 bases. The CDR3 is 15 amino acids. From germline, CDR1 is SGHRS and CDR2 YFSETQ. Germline trimming cut 0 bases from V and 6 bases from J; bases unmatched to any gene: 7. CDR3 sequence (DNA): TGCGCCAGCAGCTTGGAGGGGCTAGCGGGGACCGAGCAGTACTTC. It is translated as CASSLEGLAGTEQYF.

The V and J genes are TRBV28 and TRBJ1-2; a possible D gene is TRBD1 (5 bases). The germline V and J ends were trimmed by 7 bases and 5 bases, with 14 bases remaining between them. Germline V gene sequence: CDR1 MDHEN, CDR2 SYDVKM. The CDR3 sequence is 13 residues long. The CDR3 sequence: CASNSGSYYGYTF. The CDR3 coding sequence is TGTGCCAGCAATTCAGGGTCATATTATGGCTACACCTTC.

The genes are TRBV28 and TRBJ2-6, with 8 positions matching TRBD2. V lost 3 bases, J lost 3 bases, and 13 bases stayed unmatched. The length of the CDR3 is 19 residues. Looked up from germline, CDR1 is MDHEN and CDR2 is SYDVKM. The chain's CDR3 is CASSFSGRAQLGGANVLTF. CDR3 in DNA: TGTGCCAGCAGTTTCTCCGGGAGGGCTCAATTGGGTGGGGCCAACGTCCTGACTTTC.